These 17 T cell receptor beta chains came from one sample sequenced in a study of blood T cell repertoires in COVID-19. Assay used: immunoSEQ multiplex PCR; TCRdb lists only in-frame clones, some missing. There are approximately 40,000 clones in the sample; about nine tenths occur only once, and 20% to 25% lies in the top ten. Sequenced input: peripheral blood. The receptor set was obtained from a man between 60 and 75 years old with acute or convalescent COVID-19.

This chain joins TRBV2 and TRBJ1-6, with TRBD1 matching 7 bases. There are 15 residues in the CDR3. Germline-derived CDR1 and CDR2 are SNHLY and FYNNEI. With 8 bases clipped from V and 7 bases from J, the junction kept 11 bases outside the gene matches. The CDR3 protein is CASQQQGHGNSPLHF. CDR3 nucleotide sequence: TGTGCCAGCCAACAACAGGGGCACGGGAATTCACCCCTCCACTTT.

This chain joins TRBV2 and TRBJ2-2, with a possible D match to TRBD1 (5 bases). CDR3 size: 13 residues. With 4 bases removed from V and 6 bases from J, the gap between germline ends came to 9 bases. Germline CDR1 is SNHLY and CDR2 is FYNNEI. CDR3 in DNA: TGTGCCAGCAGTGTTCTAGGGGCCGGGGAGCTGTTTTTT. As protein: CASSVLGAGELFF.

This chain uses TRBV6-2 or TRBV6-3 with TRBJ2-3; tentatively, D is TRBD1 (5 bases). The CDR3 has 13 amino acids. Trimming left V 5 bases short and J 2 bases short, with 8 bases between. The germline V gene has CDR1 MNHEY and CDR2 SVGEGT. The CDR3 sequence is CASSRQNTDTQYF. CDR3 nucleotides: TGTGCCAGCAGTCGACAGAACACAGATACGCAGTATTTT.

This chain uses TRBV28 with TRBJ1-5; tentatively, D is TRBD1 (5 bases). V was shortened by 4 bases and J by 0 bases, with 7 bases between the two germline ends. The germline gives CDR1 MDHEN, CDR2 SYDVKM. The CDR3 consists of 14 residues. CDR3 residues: CASSSTASNQPQHF. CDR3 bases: TGTGCCAGCAGTTCGACAGCTAGCAATCAGCCCCAGCATTTT.

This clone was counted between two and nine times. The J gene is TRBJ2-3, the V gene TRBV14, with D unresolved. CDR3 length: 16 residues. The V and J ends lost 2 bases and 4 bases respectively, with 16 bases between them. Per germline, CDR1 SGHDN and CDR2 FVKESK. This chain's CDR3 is CASSQRNSFTPDTQYF. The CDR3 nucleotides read TGTGCCAGCAGCCAAAGAAACAGCTTCACCCCAGATACGCAGTATTTT.

CDR3 in amino acids: CASSPQLAGADTGELFF. The CDR3, as DNA: TGTGCCAGCTCACCACAATTGGCGGGGGCGGACACCGGGGAGCTGTTTTTT. The V gene is TRBV18, the J gene TRBJ2-2; the D gene is possibly TRBD2 (7 bases). V was shortened by 1 base and J by 3 bases, with 15 bases between the two germline ends. Germline-derived CDR1 and CDR2 are KGHSH and LQKENI. The CDR3 length is 17 residues.

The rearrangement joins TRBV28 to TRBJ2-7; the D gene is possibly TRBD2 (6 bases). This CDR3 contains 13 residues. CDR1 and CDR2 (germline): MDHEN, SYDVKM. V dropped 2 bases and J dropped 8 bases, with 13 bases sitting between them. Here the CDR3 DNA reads TGTGCCAGCAGTTTACTTACCGGGACTCAGCAGTACTTC. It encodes CASSLLTGTQQYF.

The CDR3, as DNA: TGTGCCAGCAGCTCCGGGACATACTACGAGCAGTACTTC. Its translation is CASSSGTYYEQYF. V usage is TRBV5-4 and J usage is TRBJ2-7; a weak D match, TRBD1 (6 bases). Germline V gene sequence: CDR1 SGHNT, CDR2 YYREEE (reference sequence). The CDR3 spans 13 residues. V lost 3 bases and J lost 3, with 10 bases in between.

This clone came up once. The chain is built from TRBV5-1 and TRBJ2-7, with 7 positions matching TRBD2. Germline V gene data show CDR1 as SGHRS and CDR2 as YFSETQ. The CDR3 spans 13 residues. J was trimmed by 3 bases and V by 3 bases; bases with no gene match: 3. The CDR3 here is CASSYASGYEQYF. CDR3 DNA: TGCGCCAGCAGCTATGCTAGCGGCTACGAGCAGTACTTC.

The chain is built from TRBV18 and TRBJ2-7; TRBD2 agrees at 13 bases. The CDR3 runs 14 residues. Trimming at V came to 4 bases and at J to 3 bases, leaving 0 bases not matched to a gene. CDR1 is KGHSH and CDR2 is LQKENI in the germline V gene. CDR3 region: CASSRTSGSYEQYV. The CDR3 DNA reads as TGTGCCAGCTCACGGACTAGCGGGAGCTACGAGCAGTACGTC.

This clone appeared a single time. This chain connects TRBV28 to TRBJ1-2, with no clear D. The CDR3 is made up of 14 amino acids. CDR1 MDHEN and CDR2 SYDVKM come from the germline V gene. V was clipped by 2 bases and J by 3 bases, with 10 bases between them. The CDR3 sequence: CASSLAHRHYGYTF. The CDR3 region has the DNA TGTGCCAGCAGTTTAGCTCACAGACACTATGGCTACACCTTC.

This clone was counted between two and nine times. This CDR3 is CASSLLGQPQHF. CDR3 DNA: TGTGCCAGTAGTTTGCTGGGCCAGCCCCAGCATTTT. V gene TRBV19 combines with J gene TRBJ1-5, with D uncertain. Trimming took off 5 bases at V and 7 bases at J, with 9 bases between the two ends. The CDR3 runs 12 residues. Germline assignment: CDR1 LNHDA and CDR2 SQIVND (reference sequence).

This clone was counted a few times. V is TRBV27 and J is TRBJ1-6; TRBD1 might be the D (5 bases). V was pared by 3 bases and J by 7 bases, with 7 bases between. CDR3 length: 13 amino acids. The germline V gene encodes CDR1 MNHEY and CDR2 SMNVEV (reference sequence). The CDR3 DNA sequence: TGTGCCAGCAGTTTCAGGGTAAATTCACCCCTCCACTTT. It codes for CASSFRVNSPLHF.

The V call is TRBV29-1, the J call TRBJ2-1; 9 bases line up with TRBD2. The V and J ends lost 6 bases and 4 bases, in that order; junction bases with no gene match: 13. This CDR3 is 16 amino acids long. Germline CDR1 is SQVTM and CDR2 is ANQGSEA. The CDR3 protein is CSVDPHPGLAYNEQFF. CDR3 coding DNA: TGCAGCGTGGACCCTCATCCGGGACTAGCTTACAATGAGCAGTTCTTC.

The CDR3 DNA follows: TGTGCCAGCAGTGACCGACAGGGATGGACCGGGGAGCTGTTTTTT. Translating it yields CASSDRQGWTGELFF. The J gene is TRBJ2-2, the V gene TRBV6-1, with 7 bases lining up with TRBD1. Germline CDR1 reads MNHNS; CDR2 reads SASEGT. Trimming at V came to 3 bases and at J to 5 bases, leaving 6 bases not matched to a gene. The CDR3 contains 15 residues.

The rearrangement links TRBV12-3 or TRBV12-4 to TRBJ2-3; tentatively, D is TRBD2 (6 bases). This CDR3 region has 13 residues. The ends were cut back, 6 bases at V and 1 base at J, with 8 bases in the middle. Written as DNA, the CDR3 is TGTGCCAGCAGGGGGAGGCGCACAGATACGCAGTATTTT. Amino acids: CASRGRRTDTQYF.

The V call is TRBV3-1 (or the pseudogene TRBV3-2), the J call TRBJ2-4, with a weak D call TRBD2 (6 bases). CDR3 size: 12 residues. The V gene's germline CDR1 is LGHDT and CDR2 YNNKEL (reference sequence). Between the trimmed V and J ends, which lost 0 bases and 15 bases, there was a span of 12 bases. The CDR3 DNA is TGTGCCAGCAGCCAAGAAGGGATAGCGGTGTACTTC. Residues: CASSQEGIAVYF.